These 27 T cell receptor beta chains originate from one sample sequenced in a study of cytomegalovirus exposure and HLA in healthy donors. The PCR had 60 Vbeta and 13 Jbeta primers. Repertoires were generated with immunoSEQ multiplex PCR, while TCRdb's copy carries only in-frame clones and drops some. The data show about 190,000 clones, with about 82% seen just once and roughly 2.3% held by the top ten. The sequenced material came from PBMCs. The receptors stem from a male donor in good health and CMV-seronegative.

The V call is TRBV10-1, the J call TRBJ2-7; 8 bases match TRBD2. After removal of 4 bases from V and 2 bases from J, the junction contained 13 bases not matched to a gene. In germline, CDR1 is WNHNN, CDR2 SYGVQD (reference sequence). CDR3 length: 17 residues. The chain's CDR3 is CASSVPGGKGLTYEQYF. The CDR3 nucleotides read TGCGCCAGCAGTGTCCCGGGGGGGAAAGGCCTGACCTACGAGCAGTACTTC.

The chain couples TRBV6-6 to TRBJ2-2; a weak D match, TRBD1 (6 bases). From germline, CDR1 is MNHNY and CDR2 SVGAGI (reference sequence). Trimming took off 6 bases at V and 4 bases at J, with 15 bases between the two ends. The CDR3 consists of 15 residues. The CDR3: CASRYREPGTGELFF. The CDR3 DNA sequence: TGTGCCAGCAGGTACAGGGAGCCGGGCACCGGGGAGCTGTTTTTT.

This rearrangement joins TRBV19 to TRBJ2-3, with 7 bases that match TRBD1. Trimming took 5 bases from V and 5 from J; bases not matched to a gene: 10. Germline assignment: CDR1 LNHDA and CDR2 SQIVND (reference sequence). The CDR3 extends over 15 amino acids. CDR3 in DNA: TGTGCCAGTAGTGAGGGGGCAGGGTTTGGAGATACGCAGTATTTT. As protein: CASSEGAGFGDTQYF.

A single count supports this clone. Germline is not matched at one junction end, which may reflect a read error. The genes are TRBV7-7 and TRBJ2-4; 9 positions match TRBD1. The CDR3 runs to 13 residues. Germline CDR1 and CDR2: SSHAT and FNYEAQ (reference sequence). Written as DNA, the CDR3 is TGTGCTAGCAGCCAGGACAGGGGTGACATTCAGTACTTC. It yields the protein CASSQDRGDIQYF. The whole variable domain, filled in from reference TRBV7-7 and TRBJ2-4, reads GAGVSQSPRYKVTKRGQDVTLRCDPISSHATLYWYQQALGQGPEFLTYFNYEAQPDKSGLPSDRFSAERPEGSISTLTIQRTEQRDSAMYRCASSQDRGDIQYFGAGTRLSVL.

The J gene is TRBJ1-2, the V gene TRBV4-3, with 7 bases aligning to TRBD1. Germline V gives CDR1 LGHNA, CDR2 YSLEER. This CDR3 has 16 residues. V trimming: 3 bases; J trimming: 0 bases; junction bases outside the gene matches: 7. The CDR3 sequence is CASSQGAGTANYGYTF. As DNA, the CDR3 is TGCGCCAGCAGCCAGGGAGCCGGGACAGCTAACTATGGCTACACCTTC.

V gene TRBV11-1 combines with J gene TRBJ2-7, with 8 bases aligning to TRBD1. The length of the CDR3 is 15 residues. The V segment lost 1 base and the J segment 4 bases; nucleotides outside the gene matches: 6. Germline values: CDR1 SGHAT, CDR2 FQDESV (reference sequence). Here the CDR3 DNA reads TGTGCCAGCAGCTTAGGAACTGGGACAGGTTACGAGCAGTACTTC. Residues: CASSLGTGTGYEQYF.

The V and J genes are TRBV27 and TRBJ1-1; D might be TRBD1 (5 bases). The CDR3 runs to 17 residues. The V end was cut by 6 bases, the J end by 1 base, with 21 bases between. The germline V gene has CDR1 MNHEY and CDR2 SMNVEV (reference sequence). For the CDR3, the DNA is TGTGCCAGCAGCCCCCGATTCGGGGGGTTGAGGAACACTGAAGCTTTCTTT. Its translation is CASSPRFGGLRNTEAFF.

This clone appeared a few times. The genes are TRBV6-5 and TRBJ2-5, with D possibly matching TRBD1 (5 bases). Germline CDR1 reads MNHEY; CDR2 reads SVGAGI. CDR3 length: 14 amino acids. Deletions cut 2 bases from V and 2 bases from J, with 9 bases between. This chain's CDR3 is CASSYRQLQETQYF. In DNA, the CDR3 is TGTGCCAGCAGTTACCGACAGCTACAAGAGACCCAGTACTTC.

The CDR3 spells CASIGTGDTGELFF. The CDR3 DNA sequence: TGCGCCAGCATCGGGACAGGGGACACCGGGGAGCTGTTTTTT. V usage is TRBV5-1 and J usage is TRBJ2-2, with 10 bases lining up with TRBD1. V was clipped by 6 bases and J by 3 bases; unmatched bases: 2. The germline CDR1 and CDR2 sequences are SGHRS and YFSETQ. This CDR3 contains 14 residues. The variable domain in full, with the rest retrieved from reference TRBV5-1 and TRBJ2-2, is KAGVTQTPRYLIKTRGQQVTLSCSPISGHRSVSWYQQTPGQGLQFLFEYFSETQRNKGNFPGRFSGRQFSNSRSEMNVSTLELGDSALYLCASIGTGDTGELFFGEGSRLTVL.

This chain links TRBV27 with TRBJ2-3, with 9 bases lining up with TRBD2. CDR1 and CDR2 from the germline V gene are MNHEY and SMNVEV (reference sequence). The CDR3 is 15 amino acids. The V gene end was trimmed by 2 bases and the J gene end by 1 base; junction bases not matched to a gene: 1. Here the CDR3 reads CASSLQRGGTDTQYF. DNA for the CDR3: TGTGCCAGCAGTTTACAGCGGGGGGGCACAGATACGCAGTATTTT.

This rearrangement joins TRBV6-5 to TRBJ1-2; weak D call: TRBD1 (6 bases). From germline, CDR1 is MNHEY and CDR2 SVGAGI. The ends were cut back, 2 bases at V and 8 bases at J, with 21 bases in the middle. The CDR3 consists of 16 residues. The CDR3: CASSYATDQGRGGYTF. The CDR3 nucleotides read TGTGCCAGCAGTTACGCTACCGATCAGGGAAGGGGGGGCTACACCTTC.

The chain couples TRBV27 to TRBJ1-1; TRBD1 matches at 10 bases. The length of the CDR3 is 18 residues. V shed 5 bases and J 4 bases; nucleotides not matched to a gene: 16. Germline V gives CDR1 MNHEY, CDR2 SMNVEV (reference sequence). The chain's CDR3 is CASSPYTTGQGMGTEAFF. The CDR3 DNA reads as TGTGCCAGCAGTCCGTACACGACGGGACAGGGGATGGGCACTGAAGCTTTCTTT.

The CDR3 region is CASSFGGDSGELFF. The DNA of the CDR3 is TGTGCCAGCAGCTTCGGAGGGGACAGCGGGGAGCTGTTTTTT. The chain employs TRBV7-2 and TRBJ2-2; weak D call: TRBD1 (7 bases). Germline CDR1 reads SGHTA; CDR2 reads FQGNSA. The CDR3 runs to 14 residues. The ends were cut back, 3 bases at V and 7 bases at J, with 12 bases in the middle.

The chain is built from TRBV5-1 and TRBJ2-5; unclear D gene. Per germline, CDR1 SGHRS and CDR2 YFSETQ. Trimming pared 0 bases from V and 1 base from J, leaving 10 bases between. The CDR3 loop spans 15 amino acids. The CDR3: CASSLGQASQETQYF. The CDR3, as DNA: TGCGCCAGCAGCTTGGGGCAGGCCTCCCAAGAGACCCAGTACTTC.

The chain has TRBV7-9 and TRBJ2-5; D might be TRBD2 (6 bases). The V end was cut by 3 bases, the J end by 3 bases, with 11 bases between. CDR1 is SEHNR and CDR2 is FQNEAQ in the germline V gene (reference sequence). CDR3 length: 14 residues. CDR3: CASSLGTYEETQYF. DNA for the CDR3: TGTGCCAGCAGCTTGGGGACTTATGAAGAGACCCAGTACTTC.

This clone was recorded once. V is TRBV18 and J is TRBJ2-5; 9 nucleotides line up with TRBD1. Germline-derived CDR1 and CDR2 are KGHSH and LQKENI. V trimming: 3 bases; J trimming: 4 bases; junction bases outside the gene matches: 6. The CDR3 has 15 amino acids. For the CDR3, the DNA is TGTGCCAGCTCACCGGGACAGGGAGGGAGAGAGACCCAGTACTTC. Translating gives CASSPGQGGRETQYF.

J is TRBJ2-7 and V is TRBV19, with 9 bases fitting TRBD2. Trimming took 6 bases from V and 5 from J; bases not matched to a gene: 11. The CDR3 is made up of 15 amino acids. Germline values: CDR1 LNHDA, CDR2 SQIVND (reference sequence). The CDR3, as DNA: TGTGCCAGTAGAACCACCGGGACTAGCAAGCACGAGCAGTACTTC. Amino acids: CASRTTGTSKHEQYF.

This clone has just a few counts. V usage is TRBV28 and J usage is TRBJ1-1; the match to TRBD1 covers 8 bases. CDR1 is MDHEN, CDR2 SYDVKM, per germline. CDR3 length equals 14 residues. V lost 7 bases to trimming and J lost 1 base; unmatched junction nucleotides: 5. As DNA, the CDR3 is TGTGCCAGCAACTTGGGACAGGAGAACACTGAAGCTTTCTTT. Amino acid sequence: CASNLGQENTEAFF.

This chain links TRBV5-8 with TRBJ2-7; 8 bases align to TRBD1. With V trimmed by 4 bases and J by 0 bases, 9 bases remained unmatched. The CDR3 loop spans 16 amino acids. From germline, CDR1 is SGHTS and CDR2 YDEGEE. The CDR3, as DNA: TGTGCCAGCAGCCCGAGGGCAGGGGGCAGCTCCTACGAGCAGTACTTC. Protein product: CASSPRAGGSSYEQYF.

The chain recombines TRBV29-1 with TRBJ2-7, with TRBD1 as a possible D gene (6 bases). V lost 4 bases and J 1 base, leaving 14 bases between the germline ends. The CDR3 spans 14 residues. Germline CDR1 and CDR2: SQVTM and ANQGSEA. CDR3 protein: CSVGGSGESYEQYF. CDR3 bases: TGCAGCGTTGGAGGCTCAGGGGAATCCTACGAGCAGTACTTC.

The rearrangement uses TRBV6-5 and TRBJ1-1, with TRBD1 matching over 7 bases. CDR3 size: 13 residues. V shed 4 bases, J shed 8 bases, and the junction held 7 bases outside the gene matches. Germline values: CDR1 MNHEY, CDR2 SVGAGI. The CDR3 coding sequence is TGTGCCAGCAGTTCCCCGGGACAGAAAGAAGCTTTCTTT. Its protein is CASSSPGQKEAFF.

This sequence joins TRBV6-1 and TRBJ1-6; D gene unclear. CDR3 length: 14 amino acids. V was trimmed by 4 bases and J by 12 bases, leaving 16 bases between them. From germline, CDR1 is MNHNS and CDR2 SASEGT. The CDR3 region is CASSVAGNEGPLHF. For the CDR3, the DNA is TGTGCCAGCAGTGTAGCTGGGAATGAGGGACCCCTCCACTTT.

The chain links TRBV19 to TRBJ2-3, with 8 bases that match TRBD2. CDR3 length equals 15 residues. The trim removed 4 bases at V and 3 bases at J, leaving 6 bases unmatched. Looked up from germline, CDR1 is LNHDA and CDR2 is SQIVND (reference sequence). CDR3 in amino acids: CASSTGLAGTDTQYF. CDR3 nucleotide sequence: TGTGCCAGTAGTACCGGACTAGCAGGGACAGATACGCAGTATTTT.

This clone was found a few times. V is TRBV7-9 and J is TRBJ1-3, with D perhaps matching TRBD1 (6 bases). The CDR3 is made up of 17 amino acids. V dropped 5 bases and J dropped 1 base, with 18 bases sitting between them. Germline V gene sequence: CDR1 SEHNR, CDR2 FQNEAQ (reference sequence). The CDR3 region is CASSRGGITSSGNTIYF. In DNA, the CDR3 is TGTGCCAGCAGCCGCGGGGGCATAACTTCATCTGGAAACACCATATATTTT.

This rearrangement joins TRBV7-2 to TRBJ2-3; D possibly corresponds to TRBD1 (5 bases). The V and J ends lost 2 bases and 4 bases respectively, with 13 bases between them. This CDR3 is built from 15 residues. Germline lookup yields CDR1 SGHTA and CDR2 FQGNSA. CDR3 in DNA: TGTGCCAGCAGCTTATCACAGGCCCGGCCAGATACGCAGTATTTT. Its translation is CASSLSQARPDTQYF.

This clone was observed once. V and J are TRBV4-2 and TRBJ2-3, with a tentative D call TRBD1 (6 bases). This CDR3 contains 17 residues. The V gene's germline CDR1 is LGHNA and CDR2 YNFKEQ. V lost 5 bases to trimming and J lost 2 bases, with 20 bases between them. The CDR3 spells CASSGREGTGNTDTQYF. The CDR3, as DNA: TGTGCCAGCAGCGGAAGGGAAGGTACAGGGAACACAGATACGCAGTATTTT.

The sample holds one count of this clone. The V and J genes are TRBV7-3 and TRBJ2-5, with 9 nucleotides matching TRBD2. CDR3 length: 15 amino acids. Germline CDR1 and CDR2: SGHTA and FQGTGA. The V segment lost 5 bases and the J segment 3 bases; nucleotides outside the gene matches: 7. CDR3 amino acids: CASSPGGLAEETQYF. Here the CDR3 DNA reads TGTGCCAGCAGCCCCGGGGGACTAGCAGAAGAGACCCAGTACTTC.